This TCR beta chain was profiled in a study of blood T cells in healthy people across ages. CDR3 length: 16 residues. From germline, CDR1 is ENHRY and CDR2 SYGVKD. V was cut by 6 bases and J by 0 bases, with 15 bases left in between. Each donor was a healthy Caucasian individual from Russia, aged about 6 to 100. Collection of around 10 milliliters of peripheral blood was performed for each donor. Combining a sample-barcoded 5' primer with a J-beta primer mix, a second PCR ran for roughly 6 to 12 cycles. TCRdb re-called the 5' RACE reads with MiXCR, one entry per CDR3 protein. The sample includes 1.8 million or so distinct CDR3 sequences, about two fifths of them seen just once.

The V gene is TRBV10-3, the J gene TRBJ2-1; D unclear. Input material: blood. This sequence originates from a human donor in good health. For the CDR3, the DNA is TGTGCCATCAGCGGTTCACAAATCAGCTCCTACAATGAGCAGTTCTTC. This sequence encodes CAISGSQISSYNEQFF.